This T cell receptor (beta chain) appears in the sequencing data of a study of CD8 T cells in Susac syndrome. Germline V lookup: CDR1 LGHNA, CDR2 YSLEER. CDR3 length equals 13 residues. V lost 4 bases and J lost 9, with 10 bases in between. RNA totalling about 0.45 to 1 ug underwent reverse transcription with random hexamers. By means of immunoSEQ multiplex PCR, TCR beta CDR3 spanning 54 Vbeta and 13 Jbeta underwent amplification. Each CDR3 protein gets one entry after TCRdb re-called the immunoSEQ multiplex PCR reads with MiXCR. Here the sample spans roughly 140,000 distinct CDR3 sequences, around 96% being singletons.

This TCR was sampled from a human donor with multiple sclerosis. The chain joins TRBV4-3 to TRBJ1-6, with a possible D match to TRBD1 (5 bases). Source material: CD8+ T cells from PBMCs. The CDR3 loop reads CASSRRQSSPLHF. The CDR3 region has the DNA TGCGCCAGCAGCCGACGACAGAGTTCACCCCTCCACTTT.